This TCR beta chain is drawn from a study of identifying expanded T cells in peripheral blood. Regarding the study as a whole: Two-week clone count variance significantly increased as total template count grew.

The table came from immunoSEQ multiplex PCR; TCRdb's copy has only in-frame clones and leaves some out. The sample holds approximately 110,000 clones, approximately 90% seen once. Collection occurred without any documented infections or immune events in donors. The CDR3 has 14 amino acids. CDR1 and CDR2 (germline): SGHTA, FQGNSA. Trimming left V 4 bases short and J 8 bases short, with 14 bases between. A word on this clone: Its antigen remains unidentified.

This sequence joins TRBV7-2 and TRBJ1-4; tentatively, D is TRBD1 (5 bases). Material: blood. This TCR derives from a person between 18 and 75 years old in good health. This chain's CDR3 is CASSYRRGGEKLFF. CDR3 sequence (DNA): TGTGCCAGCAGCTACCGTCGGGGGGGGGAAAAACTGTTTTTT.